Following are 22 T cell receptor beta chains from one sample sequenced in a study of T cell responses to AZD1222 COVID-19 vaccine. Clones were read by immunoSEQ multiplex PCR, and TCRdb kept only the in-frame ones, dropping some. The sample includes 100,000 to 150,000 clones, roughly 87% seen only once; the top ten take 1.3% to 1.5%. Source: peripheral blood, taken on day 0 of AZD1222 vaccination. Receptors were obtained from an adult in good health.

A note on this clone: Compared with germline, one end of the junction differs, possibly owing to a read error. This rearrangement joins TRBV19 to TRBJ2-4; D is possibly TRBD1 or TRBD2 (6 bases each). Germline assignment: CDR1 LNHDA and CDR2 SQIVND (reference sequence). The CDR3 length is 18 residues. The CDR3 loop reads CASTLRGAGILAKNIQCF. In DNA form, the CDR3 reads TGTGCCAGTACCCTTAGGGGGGCAGGGATCCTAGCCAAAAACATTCAGTGCTTC.

The rearrangement uses TRBV4-2 and TRBJ1-2; D is possibly TRBD1 (5 bases). Per germline, CDR1 LGHNA and CDR2 YNFKEQ. The V end was cut by 0 bases, the J end by 5 bases, with 10 bases between. The CDR3 covers 14 residues. CDR3: CASSQETREYGYTF. DNA of the CDR3: TGTGCCAGCAGCCAAGAGACCAGGGAATATGGCTACACCTTC.

The CDR3: CASSSGTGDFWTQYF. The CDR3 DNA reads as TGTGCCAGCAGCTCCGGGACAGGAGATTTTTGGACCCAGTACTTC. J is TRBJ2-5 and V is TRBV6-5; TRBD1 matches at 8 bases. The CDR3 loop spans 15 amino acids. Trimming cost V 6 bases and J 7 bases; bases outside gene matches: 13. The germline V gene has CDR1 MNHEY and CDR2 SVGAGI.

CDR3 sequence (DNA): TGTGCCAGCAGTTACTCGACGGGACAGGGGGCCGAGCAGTACTTC. This sequence encodes CASSYSTGQGAEQYF. V gene TRBV6-6 combines with J gene TRBJ2-7, with 12 bases identical to TRBD1. CDR1 MNHNY and CDR2 SVGAGI come from the germline V gene (reference sequence). V gave up 0 bases and J gave up 6 bases; unmatched junction bases: 3. The CDR3 spans 15 residues.

The V gene is TRBV3-1 (or the pseudogene TRBV3-2), the J gene TRBJ1-1; no firm D call. Germline values: CDR1 LGHDT, CDR2 YNNKEL (reference sequence). Trimming removed 0 bases from V and 1 base from J, with 9 bases in between. The length of the CDR3 is 15 residues. The CDR3 loop reads CASSQDLHPNTEAFF. The CDR3 DNA sequence: TGTGCCAGCAGCCAAGATCTACACCCGAACACTGAAGCTTTCTTT.

V and J are TRBV7-2 and TRBJ2-7; 7 nucleotides align to TRBD1. This CDR3 comprises 15 residues. With 4 bases clipped from V and 0 bases from J, the junction kept 6 bases outside the gene matches. Germline values: CDR1 SGHTA, CDR2 FQGNSA. The CDR3 is CASSSRQGLSYEQYF. Written as DNA, the CDR3 is TGTGCCAGCAGCTCGAGACAGGGCCTCTCCTACGAGCAGTACTTC. The complete variable domain, with remaining parts taken from reference TRBV7-2 and TRBJ2-7, reads GAGVSQSPSNKVTEKGKDVELRCDPISGHTALYWYRQSLGQGLEFLIYFQGNSAPDKSGLPSDRFSAERTGGSVSTLTIQRTQQEDSAVYLCASSSRQGLSYEQYFGPGTRLTVT.

The V and J genes are TRBV10-2 and TRBJ1-6; the D is unclear. The CDR3 spans 15 residues. CDR1 and CDR2 (germline): WSHSY, SAAADI. V lost 6 bases and J lost 0, with 9 bases in between. In DNA, the CDR3 is TGCGCCAGCAGGCTCCGGAGCTCCTATAATTCACCCCTCCACTTT. It translates to CASRLRSSYNSPLHF.

The chain combines TRBV4-3 with TRBJ1-1, with 9 bases lining up with TRBD1. The CDR3 is made up of 14 amino acids. After removal of 3 bases from V and 5 bases from J, the junction contained 4 bases not matched to a gene. The germline V gene encodes CDR1 LGHNA and CDR2 YSLEER. The CDR3 sequence is CASSQGQGRTEAFF. The CDR3 region has the DNA TGCGCCAGCAGCCAGGGACAGGGACGGACTGAAGCTTTCTTT.

The chain combines TRBV2 with TRBJ1-1, with D maybe TRBD1 (5 bases). Trimming shortened V by 1 base and J by 4 bases, and 13 bases separated the two germline ends. In germline, CDR1 is SNHLY, CDR2 FYNNEI. The CDR3 sequence is 15 residues long. CDR3: CASSEVPAGTTEAFF. DNA for the CDR3: TGTGCCAGCAGTGAAGTCCCCGCAGGGACCACTGAAGCTTTCTTT.

The J gene is TRBJ1-1, the V gene TRBV29-1, with D unresolved. V was trimmed by 0 bases and J by 1 base, leaving 3 bases between them. This CDR3 region has 12 residues. Germline assignment: CDR1 SQVTM and CDR2 ANQGSEA. For the CDR3, the DNA is TGCAGCGTTGAAGAGGCGAACACTGAAGCTTTCTTT. It is translated as CSVEEANTEAFF.

The chain is built from TRBV15 and TRBJ1-2; 9 bases line up with TRBD1. V lost 1 base to trimming and J lost 6 bases; unmatched junction nucleotides: 9. This CDR3 contains 16 residues. In germline, CDR1 is LNHNV, CDR2 YYDKDF (reference sequence). Here the CDR3 DNA reads TGTGCCACCAGCAGAGCTGGTCTTACAGGGGGCAATGGCTACACCTTC. Protein: CATSRAGLTGGNGYTF.

V gene TRBV28 combines with J gene TRBJ1-6; TRBD1 matches 7 bases. The CDR3 is 14 residues long. Germline CDR1 MDHEN, CDR2 SYDVKM. The ends lost 6 bases at V and 13 bases at J; junction bases unmatched: 12. DNA of the CDR3: TGTGCCAGCAGCCTGCCGGGACAGTCTACTCCCCTCCACTTT. Translating gives CASSLPGQSTPLHF. The complete variable domain, with remaining parts taken from reference TRBV28 and TRBJ1-6, reads DVKVTQSSRYLVKRTGEKVFLECVQDMDHENMFWYRQDPGLGLRLIYFSYDVKMKEKGDIPEGYSVSREKKERFSLILESASTNQTSMYLCASSLPGQSTPLHFGNGTRLTVT.

The chain's CDR3 is CASSLGAGWGNTIYF. CDR3 in DNA: TGTGCCAGCAGCTTAGGAGCAGGGTGGGGAAACACCATATATTTT. J is TRBJ1-3 and V is TRBV7-2; perhaps TRBD1 as D (5 bases). The CDR3 loop spans 15 amino acids. Per germline, CDR1 SGHTA and CDR2 FQGNSA. V lost 1 base, J lost 4 bases, and 11 bases lay in between.

The chain combines TRBV18 with TRBJ2-7; 7 positions agree with TRBD1. This CDR3 has 15 residues. From germline, CDR1 is KGHSH and CDR2 LQKENI. V was pared by 6 bases and J by 0 bases, with 8 bases of the junction left unmatched. CDR3 region: CASSPGQSSSYEQYF. The DNA for the CDR3 is TGTGCCAGCTCGCCGGGACAGTCGAGCTCCTACGAGCAGTACTTC. The whole variable domain, filled in from reference TRBV18 and TRBJ2-7, reads NAGVMQNPRHLVRRRGQEARLRCSPMKGHSHVYWYRQLPEEGLKFMVYLQKENIIDESGMPKERFSAEFPKEGPSILRIQQVVRGDSAAYFCASSPGQSSSYEQYFGPGTRLTVT.

This clone has just one count. The chain combines TRBV18 with TRBJ1-4; 8 bases match TRBD1. Trimming took 3 bases from V and 8 from J; bases not matched to a gene: 8. Germline CDR1 is KGHSH and CDR2 is LQKENI. The length of the CDR3 is 15 residues. The CDR3 here is CASSPSGQGGEKLFF. The CDR3 DNA reads as TGTGCCAGCTCACCTTCTGGACAGGGAGGAGAAAAACTGTTTTTT.

This rearrangement joins TRBV5-1 to TRBJ2-7; D is uncertain. The V and J ends lost 0 bases and 0 bases respectively, with 7 bases between them. This CDR3 has 14 amino acids. Germline V CDR1 and CDR2: SGHRS, YFSETQ. The CDR3 nucleotides read TGCGCCAGCAGCTTGGCAGTGAACTCCTACGAGCAGTACTTC. Its protein product is CASSLAVNSYEQYF.

This chain joins TRBV18 and TRBJ2-5; D remains ambiguous. Germline-derived CDR1 and CDR2 are KGHSH and LQKENI. CDR3 length: 15 amino acids. Trimming removed 3 bases at V and 3 bases at J, with 14 bases between. The CDR3 region is CASSPWGSAEETQYF. DNA of the CDR3: TGTGCCAGCTCACCCTGGGGATCGGCCGAAGAGACCCAGTACTTC.

The chain combines TRBV7-9 with TRBJ2-4, with D perhaps TRBD2 (6 bases). V lost 3 bases and J 1 base, leaving 10 bases between the germline ends. The germline CDR1 and CDR2 sequences are SEHNR and FQNEAQ (reference sequence). There are 15 residues in the CDR3. This CDR3 is CASSLMGGAKNIQYF. CDR3 sequence (DNA): TGTGCCAGCAGCTTGATGGGAGGCGCCAAAAACATTCAGTACTTC.

V is TRBV19 and J is TRBJ2-7; 10 bases fit TRBD1. Per germline, CDR1 LNHDA and CDR2 SQIVND (reference sequence). The J segment lost 4 bases and the V segment lost 3 bases, leaving 3 bases of the junction unmatched. The CDR3 contains 14 residues. CDR3 nucleotide sequence: TGTGCCAGTAGTATTCAGGGACAGGGGTACGAGCAGTACTTC. It is translated as CASSIQGQGYEQYF.

V is TRBV19 and J is TRBJ1-1; a possible D gene is TRBD1 (6 bases). Trimming took off 5 bases at V and 0 bases at J, with 13 bases between the two ends. The CDR3 totals 15 residues. Germline V lookup: CDR1 LNHDA, CDR2 SQIVND (reference sequence). This chain's CDR3 is CASSSRTVMNTEAFF. The CDR3 coding sequence is TGTGCCAGTAGTTCGAGGACAGTCATGAACACTGAAGCTTTCTTT.

This chain connects TRBV15 to TRBJ2-2, with TRBD1 matching 8 bases. V lost 3 bases and J lost 6; bases outside the gene matches: 3. The germline V gene has CDR1 LNHNV and CDR2 YYDKDF (reference sequence). The CDR3 length is 14 residues. The CDR3: CATSSRTGSGELFF. The CDR3 region has the DNA TGTGCCACCAGCAGCCGGACAGGGTCCGGGGAGCTGTTTTTT.

The CDR3 protein is CASSRKDSRAFF. CDR3 bases: TGTGCCAGCAGCCGCAAGGACAGCCGAGCTTTCTTT. The rearrangement links TRBV3-1 (or the pseudogene TRBV3-2) to TRBJ1-1; tentatively, D is TRBD1 (6 bases). The CDR3 has 12 residues. V was clipped by 4 bases and J by 10 bases, with 13 bases between them. Germline loops: CDR1 LGHDT, CDR2 YNNKEL (reference sequence).